The clone carrying this T cell receptor beta chain was seen a few times. This entry is derived from a study of identical twins. TCRdb passed the 5' RACE reads through MiXCR, listing each CDR3 protein once. This sample has about 240,000 distinct CDR3 sequences, with about 11% found just once. The CDR3 is 17 amino acids. Germline values: CDR1 MGHRA, CDR2 YSYEKL. V dropped 3 bases and J dropped 2 bases, with 19 bases sitting between them. Sequencing was done on a sample of memory T cells sorted from blood. This TCR was recovered from a man aged 50 to 60 in good health. The chain is built from TRBV4-1 and TRBJ2-5; the D gene is possibly TRBD2 (7 bases). CDR3 sequence (DNA): TGCGCCAGCAGCCATACCTCGGGGGGCACCTTGCAAGAGACCCAGTACTTC. Encoded protein: CASSHTSGGTLQETQYF.